This T cell receptor (beta chain) was documented in a study of CD4 and CD8 cells across lung adenocarcinoma regions. In its sample, this clonotype ranks as medium-sized. CDR3 size: 18 residues. The junction had 13 bases not matched to a gene; V was cut back by 4 bases and J by 0 bases. Germline CDR1 and CDR2: MNHEY and SVGAGI. Each CDR3 protein is one row after TCRdb ran MiXCR on the PCR reads. The sample shows 9,500 to 12,000 distinct CDR3 sequences, about 53% of them seen only once. The source of this sequence is a male donor with lung adenocarcinoma. The CD4 and CD8 labels of this study may be unreliable. Sequenced input: CD4+ T cells from the center of a lung tumor. The chain combines TRBV6-5 with TRBJ1-1, with 8 bases lining up with TRBD1. The CDR3 sequence is CASSSIQIGTGLNTEAFF. CDR3 DNA: TGTGCCAGCAGTTCCATCCAAATCGGGACAGGCCTGAACACTGAAGCTTTCTTT.